Following are 8 T cell receptor beta chains from one sample sequenced in a study of a mutant IDH1 vaccine in newly diagnosed glioma. The time point: week 47, end of study. Every single dose of the vaccine, 300 ug of mutant IDH1 20-mer peptide, came with topical imiquimod. Their antigens remain unidentified. Generated by immunoSEQ multiplex PCR, the TCRdb table keeps only in-frame clones and is missing some. The profile shows tens of thousands of clones, roughly 82% of them singletons. Specimen: PBMCs, collected from a glioma patient whose treatment included an IDH1 peptide vaccine. These receptors came from a man between 18 and 29 years old with glioma. Some clones in this sample may be carry-over from other donors' samples.

This chain's CDR3 is CAWSVWSNTEAFF. The DNA of the CDR3 is TGTGCCTGGAGTGTATGGAGTAACACTGAAGCTTTCTTT. The V and J genes are TRBV30 and TRBJ1-1; D not certain. Germline V gives CDR1 GTSNPN, CDR2 SVGIG (reference sequence). V lost 0 bases, J lost 2 bases, and 7 bases lay in between. The CDR3 contains 13 residues. Complete variable domain (other parts from reference TRBV30 and TRBJ1-1): SQTIHQWPATLVQPVGSPLSLECTVEGTSNPNLYWYRQAAGRGLQLLFYSVGIGQISSEVPQNLSASRPQDRQFILSSKKLLLSDSGFYLCAWSVWSNTEAFFGQGTRLTVV.

This chain connects TRBV19 to TRBJ2-3; D uncertain. V was pared by 2 bases and J by 3 bases, with 9 bases between. Germline CDR1 LNHDA, CDR2 SQIVND (reference sequence). The CDR3 contains 14 residues. This CDR3 is CASSILPTTDTQYF. DNA of the CDR3: TGTGCCAGTAGTATACTCCCTACTACAGATACGCAGTATTTT.

The chain has TRBV11-2 and TRBJ2-3; D ambiguous. The length of the CDR3 is 14 residues. With 0 bases removed from V and 3 bases from J, the gap between germline ends came to 7 bases. CDR1 SGHAT and CDR2 FQNNGV come from the germline V gene. The CDR3 DNA sequence: TGTGCCAGCAGCTTAGATTACGGGACAGATACGCAGTATTTT. Amino acids: CASSLDYGTDTQYF. The variable domain in full, with the rest retrieved from reference TRBV11-2 and TRBJ2-3, is EAGVAQSPRYKIIEKRQSVAFWCNPISGHATLYWYQQILGQGPKLLIQFQNNGVVDDSQLPKDRFSAERLKGVDSTLKIQPAKLEDSAVYLCASSLDYGTDTQYFGPGTRLTVL.

The J gene is TRBJ2-7, the V gene TRBV19; D is unclear. The CDR3 has 13 amino acids. With 7 bases removed from V and 5 bases from J, the gap between germline ends came to 15 bases. In germline, CDR1 is LNHDA, CDR2 SQIVND (reference sequence). As DNA, the CDR3 is TGTGCCAGTACATCAAACCCTAGGGACGAGCAGTACTTC. It is translated as CASTSNPRDEQYF. The variable domain in full, with the rest retrieved from reference TRBV19 and TRBJ2-7, is DGGITQSPKYLFRKEGQNVTLSCEQNLNHDAMYWYRQDPGQGLRLIYYSQIVNDFQKGDIAEGYSVSREKKESFPLTVTSAQKNPTAFYLCASTSNPRDEQYFGPGTRLTVT.

The V gene is TRBV7-9, the J gene TRBJ2-3, with D tentatively TRBD1 (6 bases). Germline lookup yields CDR1 SEHNR and CDR2 FQNEAQ (reference sequence). The CDR3 totals 15 residues. V lost 3 bases, J lost 6 bases, and 16 bases lay in between. CDR3: CASSFIRGQGDTQYF. For the CDR3, the DNA is TGTGCCAGCAGCTTCATCAGGGGTCAAGGGGATACGCAGTATTTT.

The CDR3 loop is CASRDTGVVYEQYF. CDR3 DNA: TGTGCCAGCAGGGACACAGGGGTAGTCTACGAGCAGTACTTC. The chain recombines TRBV2 with TRBJ2-7; the match to TRBD1 covers 7 bases. The trim removed 6 bases at V and 3 bases at J, leaving 8 bases unmatched. The CDR3 is 14 residues long. Germline-derived CDR1 and CDR2 are SNHLY and FYNNEI. The variable domain in full, completed from reference TRBV2 and TRBJ2-7, reads EPEVTQTPSHQVTQMGQEVILRCVPISNHLYFYWYRQILGQKVEFLVSFYNNEISEKSEIFDDQFSVERPDGSNFTLKIRSTKLEDSAMYFCASRDTGVVYEQYFGPGTRLTVT.

The rearrangement links TRBV2 to TRBJ1-5; 8 bases line up with TRBD1. The V gene's germline CDR1 is SNHLY and CDR2 FYNNEI. CDR3 size: 13 residues. V gave up 9 bases and J gave up 6 bases; unmatched junction bases: 7. The CDR3 region is CASSRTGIQPQHF. In DNA form, the CDR3 reads TGTGCCAGTTCGCGGACAGGGATTCAGCCCCAGCATTTT. Based on the CDR3 plus reference TRBV2 and TRBJ1-5, the full variable domain is EPEVTQTPSHQVTQMGQEVILRCVPISNHLYFYWYRQILGQKVEFLVSFYNNEISEKSEIFDDQFSVERPDGSNFTLKIRSTKLEDSAMYFCASSRTGIQPQHFGDGTRLSIL.

The rearrangement joins TRBV7-2 to TRBJ2-3; D may correspond to TRBD1 or TRBD2 (6 bases each). Germline V gene data show CDR1 as SGHTA and CDR2 as FQGNSA. The CDR3 consists of 13 residues. The ends were cut back, 5 bases at V and 9 bases at J, with 15 bases in the middle. The CDR3 DNA reads as TGTGCCAGCAGCCTAACGCAAGGGGGGACGCAGTATTTT. Translating gives CASSLTQGGTQYF. Full variable domain (missing parts from reference TRBV7-2 and TRBJ2-3): GAGVSQSPSNKVTEKGKDVELRCDPISGHTALYWYRQSLGQGLEFLIYFQGNSAPDKSGLPSDRFSAERTGGSVSTLTIQRTQQEDSAVYLCASSLTQGGTQYFGPGTRLTVL.